These 17 T cell receptor beta chains were all obtained from the same sample, sequenced in a study of beta chain features in type 1 diabetes. The entirety of the isolated RNA underwent reverse transcription, so expressed TCRB transcripts were sequenced. Produced via immunoSEQ multiplex PCR; TCRdb's table is partial and in-frame only. Of 150,000 to 190,000 clones listed, about 8.5% are singletons. Sample: central memory CD4+ T cells from blood. Receptor source: a man aged 18 to 35 in good health.

A few counts support this clone. J is TRBJ1-2 and V is TRBV30, with 7 bases fitting TRBD1. Germline CDR1 GTSNPN, CDR2 SVGIG (reference sequence). This CDR3 region has 14 residues. The V segment lost 3 bases and the J segment 6 bases; nucleotides outside the gene matches: 10. CDR3 region: CAWRRDSTRDGYTF. CDR3 bases: TGTGCCTGGAGAAGGGACAGTACAAGGGATGGCTACACCTTC.

CDR3 bases: TGTGCCAGTAGCGAACCTAGCGGGAGGTGGCTTCGGGAGCTGTTTTTT. As protein: CASSEPSGRWLRELFF. The chain employs TRBV19 and TRBJ2-2, with 11 bases fitting TRBD2. The CDR3 has 16 amino acids. V gave up 6 bases and J gave up 9 bases; unmatched junction bases: 12. Looked up from germline, CDR1 is LNHDA and CDR2 is SQIVND (reference sequence).

The rearrangement links TRBV7-6 to TRBJ1-5; D perhaps matches TRBD1 (5 bases). The V gene lost 3 bases and the J gene lost 7 bases, with 10 bases spanning the gap. CDR3 length equals 13 residues. CDR1 SGHVS and CDR2 FNYEAQ come from the germline V gene. For the CDR3, the DNA is TGTGCCAGCAGCTTGGAGGGGCAACAGCCCCAGCATTTT. Encoded protein: CASSLEGQQPQHF.

Only a few counts were recorded for this clone. The chain joins TRBV7-6 to TRBJ2-2; D gene ambiguous. Germline-derived CDR1 and CDR2 are SGHVS and FNYEAQ. The CDR3 covers 14 residues. Trimming shortened V by 2 bases and J by 5 bases, and 9 bases separated the two germline ends. In DNA, the CDR3 is TGTGCCAGCAGCTTAAGTTCTCGGACCGGGGAGCTGTTTTTT. Translation gives CASSLSSRTGELFF.

This sequence joins TRBV9 and TRBJ2-5, with 8 bases identical to TRBD1. CDR3 length: 16 amino acids. V shed 4 bases and J 4 bases; nucleotides not matched to a gene: 12. The germline V gene has CDR1 SGDLS and CDR2 YYNGEE. DNA of the CDR3: TGTGCCAGCAGCTCAGGGGGCGCCCTGAGGGGAGAGACCCAGTACTTC. Translation: CASSSGGALRGETQYF. The full variable domain, in which reference TRBV9 and TRBJ2-5 provide the parts outside the CDR3, is DSGVTQTPKHLITATGQRVTLRCSPRSGDLSVYWYQQSLDQGLQFLIQYYNGEERAKGNILERFSAQQFPDLHSELNLSSLELGDSALYFCASSSGGALRGETQYFGPGTRLLVL.

This clone was seen only a few times. The chain recombines TRBV7-2 with TRBJ2-2; D call uncertain. The CDR3 has 15 residues. V shed 10 bases and J shed 0 bases, with 15 bases lying between them. The germline V gene has CDR1 SGHTA and CDR2 FQGNSA. CDR3 region: CATEVGTANTGELFF. As DNA, the CDR3 is TGTGCCACCGAAGTGGGTACAGCGAACACCGGGGAGCTGTTTTTT.

This clone was found many times. This chain joins TRBV6-5 and TRBJ2-7; 7 nucleotides match TRBD2. The CDR3 sequence is 14 residues long. Germline assignment: CDR1 MNHEY and CDR2 SVGAGI. Germline trimming cut 8 bases from V and 1 base from J; bases unmatched to any gene: 8. The CDR3 loop reads CASQLALTSYEQYF. The CDR3 coding sequence is TGTGCCAGCCAACTAGCGCTGACTTCCTACGAGCAGTACTTC.

This clone came up many times. The chain couples TRBV14 to TRBJ2-5, with D perhaps TRBD2 (7 bases). Trimming cost V 4 bases and J 2 bases, with 14 bases left between them. This CDR3 spans 15 amino acids. Germline lookup yields CDR1 SGHDN and CDR2 FVKESK. CDR3 in amino acids: CASSPMGGGQETQYF. The CDR3 nucleotides read TGTGCCAGCAGCCCCATGGGAGGGGGACAAGAGACCCAGTACTTC. The complete variable domain, with remaining parts taken from reference TRBV14 and TRBJ2-5, reads EAGVTQFPSHSVIEKGQTVTLRCDPISGHDNLYWYRRVMGKEIKFLLHFVKESKQDESGMPNNRFLAERTGGTYSTLKVQPAELEDSGVYFCASSPMGGGQETQYFGPGTRLLVL.

The gene calls are TRBV15 and TRBJ1-1; the match to TRBD1 covers 9 bases. Germline V gene data show CDR1 as LNHNV and CDR2 as YYDKDF (reference sequence). V lost 11 bases to trimming and J lost 6 bases; unmatched junction nucleotides: 10. CDR3 length: 13 amino acids. As DNA, the CDR3 is TGTGCCGGGGGACAGGGTAGAGAGTCTGAAGCTTTCTTT. Translating it yields CAGGQGRESEAFF.

This clone has only a few counts. The V gene is TRBV9, the J gene TRBJ2-5; maybe TRBD1 (6 bases). CDR1 and CDR2 (germline): SGDLS, YYNGEE. V lost 0 bases to trimming and J lost 4 bases, with 13 bases between them. This CDR3 is built from 15 residues. DNA for the CDR3: TGTGCCAGCAGCGTAGGGGCAGGGGCGTCAGAGACCCAGTACTTC. Protein product: CASSVGAGASETQYF.

CDR3: CSPGTGGSQYF. The CDR3 DNA sequence: TGCAGTCCCGGGACAGGGGGGTCCCAGTACTTC. The chain combines TRBV29-1 with TRBJ2-5, with 11 nucleotides matching TRBD1. The CDR3 consists of 11 residues. The germline V gene encodes CDR1 SQVTM and CDR2 ANQGSEA.

The table lists this clone with a few counts. The rearrangement links TRBV28 to TRBJ2-5, with 7 bases aligning to TRBD1. CDR1 and CDR2 from the germline V gene are MDHEN and SYDVKM. This CDR3 spans 16 amino acids. After removal of 2 bases from V and 0 bases from J, the junction contained 6 bases not matched to a gene. CDR3 DNA: TGTGCCAGCAGTTTACTGGGACAGACTAACCAAGAGACCCAGTACTTC. Translating it yields CASSLLGQTNQETQYF.

This clone came up many times. The chain is built from TRBV5-8 and TRBJ1-1; tentative D call: TRBD1 (6 bases). This CDR3 is 15 amino acids long. CDR1 SGHTS and CDR2 YDEGEE come from the germline V gene. V was clipped by 5 bases and J by 1 base, with 15 bases between them. The CDR3 coding sequence is TGTGCCAGCAGACTAACGACAGGCGGGAACACTGAAGCTTTCTTT. This codes for CASRLTTGGNTEAFF.

The rearrangement links TRBV28 to TRBJ2-3, with D hard to call. V was shortened by 4 bases and J by 4 bases, with 18 bases between the two germline ends. This CDR3 has 16 residues. Germline CDR1 and CDR2: MDHEN and SYDVKM. Here the CDR3 DNA reads TGTGCCAGCAGTTCGGTCCAAGCTGCCTTTTCAGATACGCAGTATTTT. It translates to CASSSVQAAFSDTQYF.

The rearrangement links TRBV4-3 to TRBJ1-6; D unclear. CDR1 LGHNA and CDR2 YSLEER come from the germline V gene. Trimming pared 0 bases from V and 7 bases from J, leaving 4 bases between. This CDR3 region has 13 residues. The CDR3 spells CASSQETNSPLHF. In nucleotides, the CDR3 is TGCGCCAGCAGCCAAGAGACAAATTCACCCCTCCACTTT.

The genes are TRBV4-1 and TRBJ2-6; 9 nucleotides line up with TRBD1. The CDR3 sequence is 16 residues long. Trimming at V came to 6 bases and at J to 0 bases, leaving 3 bases not matched to a gene. CDR1 is MGHRA and CDR2 is YSYEKL in the germline V gene. CDR3 DNA: TGCGCCAGCAGGCCGGGACAGGGCTCTGGGGCCAACGTCCTGACTTTC. Its translation: CASRPGQGSGANVLTF.

The chain carries TRBV7-3 and TRBJ1-2; D is undetermined. The germline V and J ends were trimmed by 5 bases and 7 bases, with 23 bases remaining between them. CDR1 and CDR2 from the germline V gene are SGHTA and FQGTGA. The CDR3 has 16 residues. The DNA for the CDR3 is TGTGCCAGCAGCCCCGGGATGCTCGTGGTATCGCGTGGCTACACCTTC. Translating gives CASSPGMLVVSRGYTF.